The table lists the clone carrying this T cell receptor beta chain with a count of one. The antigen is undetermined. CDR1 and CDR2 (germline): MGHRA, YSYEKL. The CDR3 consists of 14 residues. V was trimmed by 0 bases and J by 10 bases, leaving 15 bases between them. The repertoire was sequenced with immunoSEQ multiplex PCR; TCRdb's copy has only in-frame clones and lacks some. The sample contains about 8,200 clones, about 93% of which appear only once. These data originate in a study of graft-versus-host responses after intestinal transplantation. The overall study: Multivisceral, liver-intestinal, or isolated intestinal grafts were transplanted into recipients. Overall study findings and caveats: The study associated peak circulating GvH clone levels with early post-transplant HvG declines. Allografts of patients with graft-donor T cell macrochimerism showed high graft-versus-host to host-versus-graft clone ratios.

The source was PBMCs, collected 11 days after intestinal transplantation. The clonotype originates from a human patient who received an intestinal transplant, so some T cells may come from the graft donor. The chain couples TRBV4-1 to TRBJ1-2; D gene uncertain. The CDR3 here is CASSQDTALWPYTF. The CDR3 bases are TGCGCCAGCAGCCAAGATACAGCTCTTTGGCCCTACACCTTC.